This T cell receptor beta chain appears in the sequencing data of a study of blood T cell repertoires in COVID-19 (dated by TCRdb to about 2020). The study in broad terms: Samples covering the acute and convalescent phases of COVID-19 were provided by collaborators in the United States, Italy and Spain. Where HLA class I and class II types were available, the types were taken from metadata supplied by the sample provider, not from assay-based typing. The material from the prospective study consisted of cDNA or gDNA derived from T cells, B-cell-depleted T cells, or PBMCs. A de-identified subject ID, COVID-19 status, age in years and sex were almost always included in the sample metadata. Samples came from the ongoing ImmuneRACE study (first 160 participants) plus 1,254 subjects from 6 global collaborators. Deeply sampled blood TCRbeta repertoires from subjects exposed to, actively infected with, or recovered from COVID-19 were included in the dataset. The repertoires were made available in a free public database intended to serve as a resource for research on the immune response to SARS-CoV-2.

Trimming takes 4 bases from V and 0 bases from J, and the germline ends sit 10 bases apart. Including the terminal cysteine and phenylalanine, the CDR3 comprises 14 residues. Of the read, only the CDR3 DNA is kept; its 42 bases are in frame from base 1. CDR1 SGHRS and CDR2 YFSETQ are derived from the germline V gene. Collaborating institutions collected whole blood in K2EDTA tubes following their own protocols. For TCRbeta analysis, collaborators shipped samples as frozen whole blood, isolated PBMCs, or DNA extracted from either of those sample types. The study at large found these results: The amount of clinical and demographic metadata varied by source and participant and was provided uncurated.

TCRbeta CDR3 regions were amplified from genomic DNA by means of the immunoSEQ Assay, a bias-controlled multiplex PCR. In the original analysis: The number of nucleated cells in each sample was estimated from the amplification of reference gene primers within the assay. To quantify the absolute abundance of each unique TCRbeta CDR3 rearrangement, sequence reads were collapsed and filtered. For each sample, productive Simpson clonality was calculated as the square root of Simpson's diversity index across productive rearrangements. The table comes from immuneACCESS by way of TCRdb, which keeps in-frame sequences with V and J called. Part of the clones is missing from these tables; in studies checked, under half for an unresolved V gene and the rest for unknown reasons. The V and J calls and clone size are taken from that table; D and trimming were inferred from the DNA. Present in this sample are over 70,000 clones, 70% to 80% of which were seen just once. The ten largest clones capture approximately 15% of the sample.

Points on this clone: It has no known antigen specificity. There are no base qualities to consult, and no much larger clone falls within one base.

Sequencing was done on a sample of peripheral blood. The V and J segments used are TRBV5-1 and TRBJ2-5; matching of 6 bases hints at TRBD2 as the D gene. This clonotype originated in a man between 65 and 85 years old with active or convalescent COVID-19. The CDR3 protein: CASSTGTYQETQYF. The bases are TGCGCCAGCAGCACCGGGACTTACCAAGAGACCCAGTACTTC. With all but the CDR3 taken from the reference TRBV5-1 and TRBJ2-5 genes, the full variable domain is: KAGVTQTPRYLIKTRGQQVTLSCSPISGHRSVSWYQQTPGQGLQFLFEYFSETQRNKGNFPGRFSGRQFSNSRSEMNVSTLELGDSALYLCASSTGTYQETQYFGPGTRLLVL.